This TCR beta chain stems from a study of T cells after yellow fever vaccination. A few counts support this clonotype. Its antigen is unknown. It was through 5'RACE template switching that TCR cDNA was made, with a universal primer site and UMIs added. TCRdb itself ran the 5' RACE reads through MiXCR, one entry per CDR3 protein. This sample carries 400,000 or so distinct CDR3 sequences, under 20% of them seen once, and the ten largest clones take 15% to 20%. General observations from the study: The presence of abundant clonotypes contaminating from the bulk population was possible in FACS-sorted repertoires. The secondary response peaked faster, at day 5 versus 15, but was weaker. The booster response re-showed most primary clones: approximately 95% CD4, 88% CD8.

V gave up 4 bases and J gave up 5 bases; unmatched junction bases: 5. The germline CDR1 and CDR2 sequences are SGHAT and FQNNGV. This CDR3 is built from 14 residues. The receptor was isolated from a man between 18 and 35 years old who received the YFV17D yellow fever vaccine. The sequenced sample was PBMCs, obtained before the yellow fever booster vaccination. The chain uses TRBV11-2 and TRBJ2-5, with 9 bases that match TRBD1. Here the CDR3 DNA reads TGTGCCAGCAGCTCGGACAGGGGTCGGGAGACCCAGTACTTC. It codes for CASSSDRGRETQYF.